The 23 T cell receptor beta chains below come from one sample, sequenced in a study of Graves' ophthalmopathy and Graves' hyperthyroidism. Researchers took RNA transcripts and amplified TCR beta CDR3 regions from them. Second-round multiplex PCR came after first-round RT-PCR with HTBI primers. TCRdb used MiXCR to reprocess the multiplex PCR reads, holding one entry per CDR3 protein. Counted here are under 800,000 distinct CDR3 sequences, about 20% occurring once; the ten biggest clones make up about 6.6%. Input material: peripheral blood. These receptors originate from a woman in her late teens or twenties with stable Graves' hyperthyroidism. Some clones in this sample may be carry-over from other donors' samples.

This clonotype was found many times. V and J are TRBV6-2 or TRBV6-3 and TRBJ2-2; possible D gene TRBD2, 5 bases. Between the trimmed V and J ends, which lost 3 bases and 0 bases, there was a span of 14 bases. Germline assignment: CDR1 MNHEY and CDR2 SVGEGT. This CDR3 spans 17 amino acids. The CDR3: CASSYGVSGTNTGELFF. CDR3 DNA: TGTGCCAGCAGTTATGGCGTGAGCGGTACGAACACCGGGGAGCTGTTTTTT.

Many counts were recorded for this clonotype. The chain's CDR3 is CSAPDAASYEQYF. CDR3 coding DNA: TGCAGTGCTCCGGACGCCGCCTCCTACGAGCAGTACTTC. J is TRBJ2-7 and V is TRBV20-1; no definite D call. V shed 5 bases and J shed 0 bases, with 11 bases lying between them. Germline assignment: CDR1 DFQATT and CDR2 SNEGSKA (reference sequence). The CDR3 length is 13 residues.

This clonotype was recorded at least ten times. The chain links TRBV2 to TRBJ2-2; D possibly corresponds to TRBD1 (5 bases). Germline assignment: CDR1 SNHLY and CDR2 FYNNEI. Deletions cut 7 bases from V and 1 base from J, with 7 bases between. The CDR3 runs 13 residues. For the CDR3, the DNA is TGTGCCAGCACACAGGAGAACACCGGGGAGCTGTTTTTT. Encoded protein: CASTQENTGELFF.

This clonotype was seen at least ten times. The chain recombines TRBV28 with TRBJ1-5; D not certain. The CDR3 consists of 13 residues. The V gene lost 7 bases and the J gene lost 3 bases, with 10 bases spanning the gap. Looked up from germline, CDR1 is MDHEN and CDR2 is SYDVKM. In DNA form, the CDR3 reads TGTGCCAGCAAGGTGACCTTCAATCAGCCCCAGCATTTT. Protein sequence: CASKVTFNQPQHF.

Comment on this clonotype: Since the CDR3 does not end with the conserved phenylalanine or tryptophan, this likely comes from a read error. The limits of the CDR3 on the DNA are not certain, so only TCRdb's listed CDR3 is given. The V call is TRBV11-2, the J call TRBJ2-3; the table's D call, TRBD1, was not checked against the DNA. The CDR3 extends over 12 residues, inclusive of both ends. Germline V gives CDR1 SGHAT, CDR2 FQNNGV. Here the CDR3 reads CASSLDVGGTEI.

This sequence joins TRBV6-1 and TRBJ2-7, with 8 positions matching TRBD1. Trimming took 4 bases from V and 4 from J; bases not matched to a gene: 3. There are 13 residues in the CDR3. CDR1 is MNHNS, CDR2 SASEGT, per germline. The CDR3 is CASSGTGYYEQYF. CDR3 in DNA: TGTGCCAGCAGTGGGACAGGGTATTACGAGCAGTACTTC.

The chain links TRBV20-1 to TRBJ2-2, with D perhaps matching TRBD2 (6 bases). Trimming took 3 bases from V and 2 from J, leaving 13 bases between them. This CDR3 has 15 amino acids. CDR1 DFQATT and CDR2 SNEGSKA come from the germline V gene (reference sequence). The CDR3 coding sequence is TGCAGTGCTAGCAGGGACTCGATTAACACCGGGGAGCTGTTTTTT. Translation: CSASRDSINTGELFF.

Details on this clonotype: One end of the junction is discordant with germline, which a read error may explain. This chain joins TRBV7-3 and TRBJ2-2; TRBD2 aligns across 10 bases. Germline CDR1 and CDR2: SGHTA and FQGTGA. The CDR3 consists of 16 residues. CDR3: CASSPLAGGITGELLF. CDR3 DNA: TGTGCCAGCAGCCCGTTAGCGGGGGGCATCACCGGGGAGCTGTTGTTT.

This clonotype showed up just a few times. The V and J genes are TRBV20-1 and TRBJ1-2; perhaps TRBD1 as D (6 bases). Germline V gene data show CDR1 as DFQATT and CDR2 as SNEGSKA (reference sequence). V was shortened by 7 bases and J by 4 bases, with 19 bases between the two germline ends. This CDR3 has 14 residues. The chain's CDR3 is CSGDGGGLGYGYTF. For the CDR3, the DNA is TGCAGTGGTGACGGGGGCGGGTTGGGCTATGGCTACACCTTC.

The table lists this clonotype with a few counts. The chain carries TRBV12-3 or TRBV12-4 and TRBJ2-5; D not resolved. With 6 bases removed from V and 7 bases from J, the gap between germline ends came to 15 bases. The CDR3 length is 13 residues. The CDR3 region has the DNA TGTGCCAGCAGGGAACTCCTCTCCGGGACCCAGTACTTC. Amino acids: CASRELLSGTQYF.

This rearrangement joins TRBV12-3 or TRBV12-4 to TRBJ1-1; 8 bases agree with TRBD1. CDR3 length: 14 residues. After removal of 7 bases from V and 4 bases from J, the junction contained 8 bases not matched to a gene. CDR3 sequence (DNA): TGTGCCAGCAAACGCAGGGGGCAGGGCACTGAAGCTTTCTTT. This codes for CASKRRGQGTEAFF.

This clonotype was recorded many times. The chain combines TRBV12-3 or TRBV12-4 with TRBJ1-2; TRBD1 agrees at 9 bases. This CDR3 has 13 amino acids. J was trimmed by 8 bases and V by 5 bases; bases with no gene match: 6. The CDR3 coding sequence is TGTGCCAGCAGTGCATACAGGGGGCAAGGCTACACCTTC. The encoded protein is CASSAYRGQGYTF.

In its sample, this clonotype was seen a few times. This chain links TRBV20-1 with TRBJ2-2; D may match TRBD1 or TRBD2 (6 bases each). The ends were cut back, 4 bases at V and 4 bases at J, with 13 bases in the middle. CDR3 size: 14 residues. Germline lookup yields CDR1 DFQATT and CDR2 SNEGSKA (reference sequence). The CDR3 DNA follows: TGCAGTGCTATGGGCGGAGGGGGCACCGGGGAGCTGTTTTTT. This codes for CSAMGGGGTGELFF.

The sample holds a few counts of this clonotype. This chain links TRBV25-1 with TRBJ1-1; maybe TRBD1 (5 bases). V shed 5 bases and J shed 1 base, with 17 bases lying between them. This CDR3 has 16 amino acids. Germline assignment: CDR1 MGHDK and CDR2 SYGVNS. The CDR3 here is CASSPTLGAGNTEAFF. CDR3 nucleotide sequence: TGTGCCAGCAGTCCAACCCTCGGGGCGGGGAACACTGAAGCTTTCTTT.

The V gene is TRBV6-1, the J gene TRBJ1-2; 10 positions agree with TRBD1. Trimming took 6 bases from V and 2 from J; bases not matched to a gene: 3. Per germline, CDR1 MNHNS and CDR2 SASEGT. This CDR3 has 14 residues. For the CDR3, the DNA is TGTGCCAGCAGGATGGGACAGGGGAACTATGGCTACACCTTC. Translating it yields CASRMGQGNYGYTF.

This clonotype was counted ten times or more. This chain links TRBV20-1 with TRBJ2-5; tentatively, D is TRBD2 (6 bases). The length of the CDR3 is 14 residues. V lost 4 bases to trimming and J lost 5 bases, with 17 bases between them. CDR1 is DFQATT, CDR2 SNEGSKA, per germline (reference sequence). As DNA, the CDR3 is TGCAGTGCTACTAGGCGGGGATCCGCGGAGACCCAGTACTTC. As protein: CSATRRGSAETQYF.

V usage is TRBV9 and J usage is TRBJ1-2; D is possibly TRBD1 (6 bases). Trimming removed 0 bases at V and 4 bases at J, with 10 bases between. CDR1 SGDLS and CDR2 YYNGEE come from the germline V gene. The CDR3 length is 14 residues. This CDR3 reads CASSVDGGAYGYTF. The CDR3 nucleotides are TGTGCCAGCAGCGTAGACGGGGGGGCCTATGGCTACACCTTC.

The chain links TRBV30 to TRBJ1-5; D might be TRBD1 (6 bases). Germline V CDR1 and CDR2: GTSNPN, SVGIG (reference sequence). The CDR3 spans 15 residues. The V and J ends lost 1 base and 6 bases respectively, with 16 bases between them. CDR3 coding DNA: TGTGCCTGGAGTGAGGTGGGGGGGCGAAGTCAGCCCCAGCATTTT. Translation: CAWSEVGGRSQPQHF.

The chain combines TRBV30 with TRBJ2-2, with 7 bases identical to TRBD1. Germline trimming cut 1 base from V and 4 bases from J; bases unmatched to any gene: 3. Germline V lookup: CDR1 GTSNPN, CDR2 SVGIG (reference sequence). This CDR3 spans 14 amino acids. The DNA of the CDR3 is TGTGCCTGGAGTGAGGGACAGAGCACCGGGGAGCTGTTTTTT. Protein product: CAWSEGQSTGELFF. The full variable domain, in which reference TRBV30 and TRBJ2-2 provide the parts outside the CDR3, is SQTIHQWPATLVQPVGSPLSLECTVEGTSNPNLYWYRQAAGRGLQLLFYSVGIGQISSEVPQNLSASRPQDRQFILSSKKLLLSDSGFYLCAWSEGQSTGELFFGEGSRLTVL.

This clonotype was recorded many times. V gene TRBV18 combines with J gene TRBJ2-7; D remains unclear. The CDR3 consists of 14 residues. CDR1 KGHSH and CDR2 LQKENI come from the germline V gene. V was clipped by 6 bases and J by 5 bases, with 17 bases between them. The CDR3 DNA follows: TGTGCCAGCTCCCACCGAACCGACTTGAACGAGCAGTACTTC. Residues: CASSHRTDLNEQYF.

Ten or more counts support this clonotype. This chain's CDR3 is CASSFRVGGYTF. The CDR3 DNA sequence: TGTGCCAGCAGTTTCAGGGTCGGCGGCTACACCTTC. This chain joins TRBV12-3 or TRBV12-4 and TRBJ1-2; D might be TRBD1 (5 bases). The length of the CDR3 is 12 residues. The V gene lost 3 bases and the J gene lost 8 bases, with 10 bases spanning the gap.

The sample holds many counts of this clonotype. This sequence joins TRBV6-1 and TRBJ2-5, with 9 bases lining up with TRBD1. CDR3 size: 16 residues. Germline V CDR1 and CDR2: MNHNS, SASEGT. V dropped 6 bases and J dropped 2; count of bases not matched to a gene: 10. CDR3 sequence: CASSTPGTGLQETQYF. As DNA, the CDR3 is TGTGCCAGCAGCACCCCCGGGACAGGGTTGCAAGAGACCCAGTACTTC.

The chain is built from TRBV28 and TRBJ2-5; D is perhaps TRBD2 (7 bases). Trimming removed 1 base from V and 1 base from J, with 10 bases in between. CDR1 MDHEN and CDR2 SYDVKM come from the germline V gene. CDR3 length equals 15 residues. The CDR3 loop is CASSLFGGAQETQYF. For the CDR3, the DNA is TGTGCCAGCAGTTTATTTGGGGGGGCCCAAGAGACCCAGTACTTC.